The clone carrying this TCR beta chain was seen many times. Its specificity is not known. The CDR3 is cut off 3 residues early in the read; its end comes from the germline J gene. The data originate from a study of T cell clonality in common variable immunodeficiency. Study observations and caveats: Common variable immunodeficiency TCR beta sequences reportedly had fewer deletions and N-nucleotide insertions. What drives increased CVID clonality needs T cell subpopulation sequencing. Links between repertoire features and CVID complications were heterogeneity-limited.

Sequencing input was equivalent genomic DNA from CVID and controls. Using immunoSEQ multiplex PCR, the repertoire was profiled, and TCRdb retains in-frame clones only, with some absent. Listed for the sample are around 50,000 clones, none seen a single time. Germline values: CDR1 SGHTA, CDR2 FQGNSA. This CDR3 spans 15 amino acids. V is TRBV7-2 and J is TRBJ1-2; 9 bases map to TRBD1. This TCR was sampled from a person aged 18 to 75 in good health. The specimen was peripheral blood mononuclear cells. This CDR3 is CASSLGMDRGEGYTF. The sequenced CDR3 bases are TGTGCCAGCAGCTTAGGGATGGACAGGGGTGAGGGC.